The 22 T cell receptor beta chains below all came from one sample that was sequenced in a study of kidney transplant recipient with SARS-CoV-2 infection. Each CDR3 protein gets one entry after TCRdb re-called the reads with MiXCR. Of under 300,000 distinct CDR3 sequences listed, around 30% are singletons. The specimen comprised a blood sample, sampled at baseline and between days 110 and 120 from a kidney transplant recipient. All receptors come from a male patient aged 30 to 40 who had COVID-19 and was a kidney transplant recipient. The graft donor may account for some of the T cells.

This clonotype showed up many times. CDR3: CASSSQHPISGLTGELFF. For the CDR3, the DNA is TGTGCCAGCAGCAGTCAGCATCCCATTTCAGGCTTGACCGGGGAGCTGTTTTTT. The chain employs TRBV3-1 and TRBJ2-2; D unresolved. This CDR3 region has 18 residues. In germline, CDR1 is LGHDT, CDR2 YNNKEL (reference sequence). Trimming took 5 bases from V and 5 from J, leaving 24 bases between them.

This clonotype was seen ten or more times. V gene TRBV5-8 combines with J gene TRBJ1-2; D is undetermined. Trimming pared 7 bases from V and 4 bases from J, leaving 23 bases between. This CDR3 has 16 residues. Germline CDR1 reads SGHTS; CDR2 reads YDEGEE. Written as DNA, the CDR3 is TGTGCCAGCCGGAGTTATCATCCACGAAAGACCTATGGCTACACCTTC. Amino acid sequence: CASRSYHPRKTYGYTF. Drawing the rest from reference TRBV5-8 and TRBJ1-2, the complete variable domain is EAGVTQSPTHLIKTRGQQATLRCSPISGHTSVYWYQQALGLGLQFLLWYDEGEERNRGNFPPRFSGRQFPNYSSELNVNALELEDSALYLCASRSYHPRKTYGYTFGSGTRLTVV.

A word on this clonotype: A read error may be the cause here, since a much bigger clone is one base away. V is TRBV11-2 and J is TRBJ1-2; D is undetermined. The CDR3 sequence is 17 residues long. The V and J ends lost 5 bases and 4 bases respectively, with 23 bases between them. Germline lookup yields CDR1 SGHAT and CDR2 FQNNGV. The CDR3 spells CASSLSATSRKTYGYTF. The CDR3 region has the DNA TGTGCCAGCAGCCTTTCTGCAACAAGCAGAAAGACCTATGGCTACACCTTC. Complete variable domain (other parts from reference TRBV11-2 and TRBJ1-2): EAGVAQSPRYKIIEKRQSVAFWCNPISGHATLYWYQQILGQGPKLLIQFQNNGVVDDSQLPKDRFSAERLKGVDSTLKIQPAKLEDSAVYLCASSLSATSRKTYGYTFGSGTRLTVV.

In its sample, this clonotype was seen a few times. The V gene is TRBV11-3, the J gene TRBJ2-3; D could derive from TRBD1 or TRBD2 (5 bases each). V was shortened by 2 bases and J by 7 bases, with 16 bases between the two germline ends. Looked up from germline, CDR1 is SGHNT and CDR2 is YENEEA. There are 15 residues in the CDR3. CDR3 in DNA: TGTGCCAGCAGCTTAACGGGAAAAGGGGTGAATACGCAGTATTTT. Encoded protein: CASSLTGKGVNTQYF.

This clonotype was recorded at least ten times. This chain joins TRBV28 and TRBJ2-7, with D tentatively TRBD1 (5 bases). The CDR3 runs to 12 residues. Germline assignment: CDR1 MDHEN and CDR2 SYDVKM. V gave up 8 bases and J gave up 8 bases, with 16 bases separating them. The chain's CDR3 is CASHASEDKQYF. CDR3 sequence (DNA): TGTGCCAGCCACGCCTCCGAGGACAAGCAGTACTTC.

At least ten counts were recorded for this clonotype. This rearrangement joins TRBV20-1 to TRBJ2-7; 10 bases fit TRBD1. Germline CDR1 DFQATT, CDR2 SNEGSKA (reference sequence). There are 14 residues in the CDR3. Trimming cost V 5 bases and J 6 bases; bases outside gene matches: 10. CDR3 bases: TGCAGTGCTCCGCTCGGACAGGGGGGGCTCGAGCAGTACTTC. Amino acid sequence: CSAPLGQGGLEQYF.

The count of this clonotype is one. It may be a read error: a sequence one base away is much more abundant. The chain joins TRBV7-7 to TRBJ1-2, with D hard to call. Germline V lookup: CDR1 SSHAT, CDR2 FNYEAQ (reference sequence). The germline V and J ends were trimmed by 5 bases and 7 bases, with 26 bases remaining between them. The CDR3 sequence is 17 residues long. The DNA of the CDR3 is TGTGCCAGCAGCGGACGATGTAAGTGCCGAAAGACCTGTGGCTACACCTTC. Encoded protein: CASSGRCKCRKTCGYTF.

This clonotype was seen ten or more times. The J gene is TRBJ2-3, the V gene TRBV28; TRBD1 is a possible D gene (6 bases). The CDR3 sequence is 13 residues long. Germline V gene data show CDR1 as MDHEN and CDR2 as SYDVKM. V lost 5 bases and J 0 bases, leaving 6 bases between the germline ends. The CDR3: CASSTGSTDTQYF. In nucleotides, the CDR3 is TGTGCCAGCAGTACAGGGAGCACAGATACGCAGTATTTT. The full variable domain, in which reference TRBV28 and TRBJ2-3 provide the parts outside the CDR3, is DVKVTQSSRYLVKRTGEKVFLECVQDMDHENMFWYRQDPGLGLRLIYFSYDVKMKEKGDIPEGYSVSREKKERFSLILESASTNQTSMYLCASSTGSTDTQYFGPGTRLTVL.

This clonotype was counted at least ten times. This chain links TRBV5-3 with TRBJ1-2; D not certain. TRBV5-3 is an ORF, and what it does is uncertain. The CDR3 consists of 16 residues. V was cut by 4 bases and J by 4 bases, with 20 bases left in between. The CDR3 sequence is CARSLEVVRKTYGYTF. The DNA of the CDR3 is TGTGCCAGAAGCCTGGAAGTGGTGAGAAAGACCTATGGCTACACCTTC.

In its sample, this clonotype was seen many times. The CDR3 is CASGLNGLQGKTYGYTF. The CDR3 bases are TGTGCTAGTGGTCTCAATGGTTTGCAGGGAAAGACCTATGGCTACACCTTC. This chain uses TRBV12-5 with TRBJ1-2, with D perhaps matching TRBD1 (5 bases). The CDR3 runs 17 residues. Germline CDR1 LGHNT, CDR2 FRNRAP. The V end was cut by 5 bases, the J end by 4 bases, with 23 bases between.

This clonotype was picked up a small number of times. It may be a read error: a sequence one base away is much more abundant. V gene TRBV29-1 combines with J gene TRBJ1-2, with a possible D match to TRBD1 (6 bases). The CDR3 is made up of 12 amino acids. The V and J ends lost 8 bases and 3 bases respectively, with 13 bases between them. From germline, CDR1 is SQVTM and CDR2 ANQGSEA. This CDR3 is CSSQEGDYGYTF. The CDR3 coding sequence is TGCAGCTCCCAGGAGGGGGACTATGGCTACACCTTC.

In its sample, this clonotype was seen many times. This chain links TRBV2 with TRBJ2-4, with D possibly matching TRBD1 (6 bases). The last part of the DNA fits TRBJ2-7 better; the J call may be wrong. The CDR3 contains 12 residues. The germline V gene encodes CDR1 SNHLY and CDR2 FYNNEI. The CDR3 DNA is TGTGCCAGCTCGCCACAGGGCTACGAGCAGTACTTC. This gives the protein CASSPQGYEQYF.

This clonotype was seen a handful of times. The rearrangement links TRBV12-2 to TRBJ2-1; no check of the table's D call, TRBD2, against the DNA was made. TRBV12-2 is a listed pseudogene. The CDR3 has 17 residues. As DNA, the CDR3 is TGTGCAAGTCGCTCCTGGACTAGCGGGGAGGGGCACAATGAGCAGTTCTTC. This encodes CASRSWTSGEGHNEQFF.

This clonotype showed up many times. The chain carries TRBV6-2 or TRBV6-3 and TRBJ2-1; 12 positions agree with TRBD2. The CDR3 length is 15 residues. Germline V gene data show CDR1 as MNHEY and CDR2 as SVGEGT. V was pared by 8 bases and J by 10 bases, with 12 bases of the junction left unmatched. Here the CDR3 DNA reads TGTGCCAGCCTACCGAGACTAGCGGGAGTACGCGAGCAGTTCTTC. This translates into CASLPRLAGVREQFF.

In this sample, this clonotype turned up many times. V is TRBV5-6 and J is TRBJ1-5; D call uncertain. This CDR3 region has 14 residues. Trimming removed 3 bases from V and 5 bases from J, with 12 bases in between. Germline CDR1 and CDR2: SGHDT and YYEEEE. CDR3 sequence (DNA): TGTGCCAGCAGCTCGGGAGGAGGGCATCAGCCCCAGCATTTT. It translates to CASSSGGGHQPQHF.

Note on this clonotype: This may be a read error, as it is one base from a much larger clone. The chain links TRBV4-1 to TRBJ2-2; 10 bases map to TRBD2. Germline loops: CDR1 MGHRA, CDR2 YSYEKL. This CDR3 region has 16 residues. In nucleotides, the CDR3 is TGCGCCAACAGCCAAGATACGCCTAGCGGGAGCGGGGAGCTGTTTTTT. It is translated as CANSQDTPSGSGELFF.

The table lists this clonotype with many counts. CDR3 DNA sequence: TGTGCCAGTAGGTCCGGAGGGACAGGAGCTTATGGGGCCAACGTCCTGACTTTC. This encodes CASRSGGTGAYGANVLTF. The V call is TRBV19, the J call TRBJ2-6, with 8 bases that match TRBD1. Germline CDR1 LNHDA, CDR2 SQIVND (reference sequence). After removal of 6 bases from V and 3 bases from J, the junction contained 13 bases not matched to a gene. The CDR3 totals 18 residues. The full variable domain, rest sourced from reference TRBV19 and TRBJ2-6, is DGGITQSPKYLFRKEGQNVTLSCEQNLNHDAMYWYRQDPGQGLRLIYYSQIVNDFQKGDIAEGYSVSREKKESFPLTVTSAQKNPTAFYLCASRSGGTGAYGANVLTFGAGSRLTVL.

A word on this clonotype: A read error may be the cause here, since a much bigger clone is one base away. The genes are TRBV9 and TRBJ2-3; weak D call: TRBD2 (5 bases). In germline, CDR1 is SGDLS, CDR2 YYNGEE. The CDR3 runs to 14 residues. CDR3 sequence reads: CASSVEASMYTRYF. The CDR3 DNA sequence: TGTGCCAGCAGCGTAGAGGCTAGCATGTATACGCGGTATTTT.

At least ten counts were recorded for this clonotype. The chain carries TRBV6-4 and TRBJ1-2; the D gene is possibly TRBD1 (5 bases). The CDR3 spans 17 residues. Trimming shortened V by 3 bases and J by 4 bases, and 21 bases separated the two germline ends. Per germline, CDR1 MRHNA and CDR2 SNTAGT. The CDR3 sequence: CASSDWGSHGKTYGYTF. DNA for the CDR3: TGTGCCAGCAGTGATTGGGGCTCACACGGAAAGACCTATGGCTACACCTTC.

This clonotype was found a few times. J is TRBJ2-1 and V is TRBV6-6; D ambiguous. Germline V gene data show CDR1 as MNHNY and CDR2 as SVGAGI (reference sequence). The CDR3 is made up of 12 amino acids. The V and J ends lost 3 bases and 5 bases respectively, with 5 bases between them. The CDR3 here is CASSYGDNEQFF. The CDR3 DNA is TGTGCCAGCAGTTATGGGGACAATGAGCAGTTCTTC.

The sample holds many counts of this clonotype. The rearrangement uses TRBV11-2 and TRBJ2-1, with 10 bases that match TRBD2. There are 15 residues in the CDR3. CDR1 and CDR2 from the germline V gene are SGHAT and FQNNGV. V trimming: 5 bases; J trimming: 9 bases; junction bases outside the gene matches: 10. The CDR3 nucleotides are TGTGCCAGCAGCCCCGACCCTAGCGGGAGTTTTGAGCAGTTCTTC. Amino acids: CASSPDPSGSFEQFF.

This clonotype was counted many times. The chain uses TRBV11-3 and TRBJ2-1; 8 positions agree with TRBD2. This CDR3 spans 15 amino acids. Germline lookup yields CDR1 SGHNT and CDR2 YENEEA. Trimming cost V 1 base and J 4 bases; bases outside gene matches: 3. CDR3 sequence: CASSLAGGPYNEQFF. Written as DNA, the CDR3 is TGTGCCAGCAGCTTAGCGGGAGGGCCTTACAATGAGCAGTTCTTC.